This TCR beta chain was obtained from a study of blood T cell repertoires in COVID-19. Study-level information: Sites in the United States, Italy and Spain provided acute and convalescent COVID-19 samples.

As processed by the authors: Nucleated cell counts were estimated from reference gene primer amplification. Assay used: immunoSEQ multiplex PCR; TCRdb lists only in-frame clones, some missing. V, J and clone size are taken as reported in that table, and D and trimming were inferred from the DNA itself. This sample yields about 370,000 clones, of which nearly 90% are seen a single time; 6.5% to 8% belongs to the top ten. Germline loops: CDR1 SGHRS, CDR2 YFSETQ. CDR3 length: 14 residues. V was trimmed by 0 bases and J by 5 bases, leaving 8 bases between them. Material: peripheral blood. This TCR derives from a young man with active or convalescent COVID-19. The rearrangement links TRBV5-1 to TRBJ2-2; D gene ambiguous. CDR3 in amino acids: CASSLGAVTGELFF. The CDR3 DNA sequence: TGCGCCAGCAGCTTGGGGGCAGTAACCGGGGAGCTGTTTTTT.